The present entry profiles one T cell receptor beta chain with its context. Its antigen is still unknown. Within one base of it there is no much larger clone, and no base qualities were kept. The meaning of the sample's time point label: baseline before first vaccination. The treatment or condition tag for this specimen amounts to: meningococcal conjugate vaccine given as trial control. Vaccinee samples were obtained from the UK trials COV001 and COV002, which included a single-blind randomized controlled phase 2/3 trial of AZD1222 (ChAdOx1 nCoV-19) in healthy adults. For TCRbeta chain sequencing, PBMC samples were collected from trial participants at day 0 and at day 28 after the second dose. The CDR3 regions of human TCRbeta chains were subjected to immunosequencing. The authors processed their data as follows. Repertoire TCRs were checked for matches against a reference library of SARS-CoV-2-specific TCRs that had been generated using the MIRA antigen-specificity platform. Breadth was defined as the fraction of unique TCRs that were SARS-CoV-2-associated. Depth was defined as the fraction of total T cells that were SARS-CoV-2-associated. Using the MIRA data, each spike-specific TCR was assigned both to the spike region to which the TCR was reactive and to a CD4 or CD8 class. Log10-transformed breadth and depth values were compared by one-way ANOVA with Sidak's multiple comparisons tests. TCRdb stores this immuneACCESS table with in-frame sequences only. Part of the clones is absent; in the studies checked, under half of the shortfall reflects unresolved V genes, and no reason is known for the rest. The D gene and trimming were derived from the DNA, and the V and J assignments and clone size from that table. In all, the sample holds some 150,000 clones, and under 95% of those were seen once. Together, the top ten hold less than 3.5% of the sample.

This sample is part of a study of T cell responses to AZD1222 COVID-19 vaccine (dated by TCRdb to the early 2020s). Study-wide context: TCR sequencing covered over 230 trial participants: 207 given two doses of AZD1222 and some 25 given two doses of MenACWY control vaccine. Trial participants were enrolled by age into subgroups of 18-55, 56-69 and 70-plus years, and roughly 160, 29 and 62 TCR-sequenced participants, respectively, were included in these subgroups. Study-wide findings and limitations: Reportedly, close to half of the unique spike-specific TCRs recognized epitopes lying outside the regions that are mutated in the B.1.351 and B.1.1.7 variants. CD4 TCRs associated with the vaccine covered the entire spike protein, and the dominant responses were in regions 160-218 and 743-854. The 56-69-year group was small, and its depth increase did not reach significance, likely because of low power. Only five to seven AZD1222 recipients were SARS-CoV-2 seropositive at baseline, limiting conclusions about previously exposed vaccinees. Because no day 14 peak-response samples were available, the repertoires could be characterized only after the peak T cell response. After two AZD1222 doses, spike-specific TCR breadth and depth were significantly higher than at day 0 and than in MenACWY recipients. Participants were mostly white British and included more females than males, and it was suggested by the authors that clonal diversity may have been underestimated.

Per the germline V gene, SGHTA is the CDR1 and FQGNSA is the CDR2. A distance of 12 bases separates the germline ends of V and J, which lose 3 bases and 7 bases respectively. From the cysteine up to the phenylalanine, the CDR3 has a length of 13 residues. Kept here is only the CDR3 DNA, which spans 39 bases and is read in frame from base 1. The receptor chain draws on TRBV7-2 and TRBJ1-2, with no reliable assignment of the D segment. The sample consisted of peripheral blood, taken on day 0 of MenACWY control vaccination. This receptor was identified in an adult in good health. CDR3 reads: CASSLDPSSGYTF. The sequenced DNA: TGTGCCAGCAGCTTGGACCCCTCGAGTGGCTACACCTTC.